This record looks at one TCR beta chain sequence and its context. This record comes from a study of blood T cell repertoires in COVID-19. Looking at the study overall: The origin of the acute and convalescent COVID-19 samples was the United States, Italy and Spain. Nucleic acid was either cDNA or gDNA, and it came from T cells, B-cell-depleted T cells, or PBMCs.

As processed by the authors: How many nucleated cells were present was estimated from reference gene primer amplification. The assay was immunoSEQ multiplex PCR, and TCRdb's table has in-frame clones only and misses some. V, J and clone size derive from that table, while D and trimming were established from the DNA sequence. Here the sample spans roughly 260,000 clones, more than 75% being singletons. Per germline, CDR1 SGDLS and CDR2 YYNGEE. CDR3 length: 15 amino acids. V dropped 1 base and J dropped 2 bases, with 11 bases sitting between them. The clonotype originates from a woman between 45 and 60 years old with acute or convalescent COVID-19. Sequences were obtained from peripheral blood. The rearrangement uses TRBV9 and TRBJ2-3, with a weak D call TRBD2 (5 bases). CDR3 region: CASSVLSGTTDTQYF. CDR3 bases: TGTGCCAGCAGCGTATTGAGCGGTACCACAGATACGCAGTATTTT.